This entry lists 24 T cell receptor beta chains sequenced from one sample in a study of T-cell memory formation after mild COVID-19. TCRdb itself ran the 5' RACE reads through MiXCR, one entry per CDR3 protein. The sample has approximately 150,000 distinct CDR3 sequences, about 19% seen once. Sequenced: PBMCs or a T cell subset sorted from them (not recorded which). These receptors originate from an adult woman who had mild COVID-19 (a few samples of this study predate the infection). Cell type and time point are not known.

The chain employs TRBV7-9 and TRBJ2-2; 7 bases are shared with TRBD1. The germline gives CDR1 SEHNR, CDR2 FQNEAQ (reference sequence). Trimming cost V 8 bases and J 2 bases; bases outside gene matches: 11. The CDR3 loop spans 16 amino acids. CDR3 residues: CASSRIWDRNTGELFF. In nucleotides, the CDR3 is TGTGCCAGCTCCCGGATTTGGGACAGAAACACCGGGGAGCTGTTTTTT.

This clonotype turned up a few times. The V and J genes are TRBV3-1 and TRBJ2-1, with unresolved D. V was cut by 3 bases and J by 1 base, with 10 bases left in between. This CDR3 contains 15 residues. Germline CDR1 is LGHDT and CDR2 is YNNKEL (reference sequence). For the CDR3, the DNA is TGTGCCAGCAGCCAGTCAGAAACATCCTACAATGAGCAGTTCTTC. Translation gives CASSQSETSYNEQFF.

V gene TRBV3-1 combines with J gene TRBJ2-7; 8 nucleotides match TRBD2. The V and J ends lost 3 bases and 4 bases, in that order; junction bases with no gene match: 11. This CDR3 has 16 residues. The germline V gene has CDR1 LGHDT and CDR2 YNNKEL (reference sequence). DNA of the CDR3: TGTGCCAGCAGCCATCTCCTTACTAGCGGAGGTTACGAGCAGTACTTC. Its protein is CASSHLLTSGGYEQYF.

This clonotype was detected a few times. The chain combines TRBV12-3 or TRBV12-4 with TRBJ2-1, with 12 bases identical to TRBD2. The V gene end was trimmed by 5 bases and the J gene end by 9 bases; junction bases not matched to a gene: 14. The CDR3 sequence is 17 residues long. In nucleotides, the CDR3 is TGTGCCAGCAGTGAGGGATGGCTAGCGGGAGGGTGGAGTGAGCAGTTCTTC. This encodes CASSEGWLAGGWSEQFF.

In its sample, this clonotype was seen a few times. The chain employs TRBV4-1 and TRBJ2-1, with unresolved D. V was clipped by 4 bases and J by 0 bases, with 16 bases between them. The CDR3 runs to 17 residues. Per the germline V gene, CDR1 is MGHRA and CDR2 is YSYEKL. The chain's CDR3 is CASSLSRTQSSYNEQFF. For the CDR3, the DNA is TGCGCCAGCAGCCTTAGCCGAACTCAAAGCTCCTACAATGAGCAGTTCTTC.

Many counts were recorded for this clonotype. This sequence joins TRBV28 and TRBJ2-7; 11 positions match TRBD2. The junction had 4 bases not matched to a gene; V was cut back by 5 bases and J by 1 base. CDR1 is MDHEN, CDR2 SYDVKM, per germline. This CDR3 has 15 amino acids. The CDR3 DNA reads TGTGCCAGCAGTCCGGGGACTAGCGGATCCTACGAGCAGTACTTC. This gives the protein CASSPGTSGSYEQYF.

This chain joins TRBV7-2 and TRBJ2-5, with 7 bases identical to TRBD1. The CDR3 length is 12 residues. J was trimmed by 10 bases and V by 4 bases; bases with no gene match: 6. The germline V gene encodes CDR1 SGHTA and CDR2 FQGNSA. This CDR3 is CASSSLAGGQYF. For the CDR3, the DNA is TGTGCCAGCAGCTCCCTAGCAGGGGGCCAGTACTTC.

The chain uses TRBV4-2 and TRBJ1-1, with no clear D. CDR1 and CDR2 (germline): LGHNA, YNFKEQ. Trimming left V 1 base short and J 5 bases short, with 8 bases between. This CDR3 is 13 amino acids long. The CDR3 loop is CASSQAGDTEAFF. The DNA for the CDR3 is TGTGCCAGCAGCCAAGCTGGAGATACTGAAGCTTTCTTT.

About this clonotype itself: An end of the junction differs from the germline gene, which may be a read error. The V gene is TRBV2, the J gene TRBJ2-1; D assignment may be TRBD1 or TRBD2 (5 bases each). The CDR3 loop spans 11 amino acids. From germline, CDR1 is SNHLY and CDR2 FYNNEI. In DNA, the CDR3 is TGTGCCAGCGGGGGTGAGGTTGAGCAGTTATTC. This translates into CASGGEVEQLF.

The chain recombines TRBV29-1 with TRBJ2-1; 8 bases map to TRBD1. The CDR3 is 17 residues long. J was trimmed by 0 bases and V by 6 bases; bases with no gene match: 13. CDR1 is SQVTM, CDR2 ANQGSEA, per germline. The CDR3 nucleotides read TGCAGCGTCATAAACCGGGACAGGATTAGCTCCTACAATGAGCAGTTCTTC. Translating gives CSVINRDRISSYNEQFF.

This clonotype was picked up a small number of times. CDR3 in amino acids: CASSRTLSGNEQFF. CDR3 coding DNA: TGTGCCAGCAGCCGTACCTTGTCTGGGAATGAGCAGTTCTTC. The genes are TRBV14 and TRBJ2-1; D unresolved. V lost 4 bases to trimming and J lost 7 bases, with 14 bases between them. Germline lookup yields CDR1 SGHDN and CDR2 FVKESK. CDR3 length: 14 amino acids. The entire variable domain, with the rest obtained from reference TRBV14 and TRBJ2-1, is as follows: EAGVTQFPSHSVIEKGQTVTLRCDPISGHDNLYWYRRVMGKEIKFLLHFVKESKQDESGMPNNRFLAERTGGTYSTLKVQPAELEDSGVYFCASSRTLSGNEQFFGPGTRLTVL.

The sample holds many counts of this clonotype. The genes are TRBV20-1 and TRBJ1-1; unclear D gene. The CDR3 is 14 residues long. V was clipped by 5 bases and J by 0 bases, with 13 bases between them. Germline assignment: CDR1 DFQATT and CDR2 SNEGSKA (reference sequence). The CDR3 reads CSARRRAVNTEAFF. Here the CDR3 DNA reads TGCAGTGCTCGACGCCGGGCCGTGAACACTGAAGCTTTCTTT.

This clonotype was counted a few times. V is TRBV4-3 and J is TRBJ1-6; TRBD1 agrees at 7 bases. CDR3 length: 17 residues. J was trimmed by 0 bases and V by 5 bases; bases with no gene match: 7. Germline CDR1 reads LGHNA; CDR2 reads YSLEER. In DNA form, the CDR3 reads TGCGCCAGCAGCTACGGGACAGCCAGCTCCTATAATTCACCCCTCCACTTT. Protein: CASSYGTASSYNSPLHF.

This CDR3 reads CASSLKGLAGGTYEQYF. In DNA, the CDR3 is TGTGCCAGCAGTCTGAAGGGACTAGCGGGAGGAACCTACGAGCAGTACTTC. The chain joins TRBV27 to TRBJ2-7; TRBD2 agrees at 15 bases. The ends lost 5 bases at V and 2 bases at J; junction bases unmatched: 7. The CDR3 spans 17 residues. Germline V gene data show CDR1 as MNHEY and CDR2 as SMNVEV (reference sequence).

The chain recombines TRBV13 with TRBJ2-1; 7 nucleotides line up with TRBD1. CDR1 and CDR2 from the germline V gene are PRHDT and FYEKMQ (reference sequence). Unmatched junction bases numbered 9, after V lost 5 bases and J lost 5 bases. The CDR3 covers 15 residues. CDR3 nucleotide sequence: TGTGCCAGCAGCGAGACAGGGTTGGTTAACAATGAGCAGTTCTTC. Residues: CASSETGLVNNEQFF.

The chain employs TRBV5-1 and TRBJ2-2; D is undetermined. The CDR3 sequence is 14 residues long. Trimming shortened V by 4 bases and J by 5 bases, and 12 bases separated the two germline ends. The V gene's germline CDR1 is SGHRS and CDR2 YFSETQ. The CDR3, as DNA: TGCGCCAGCAGCGTCCAGTCCGCAACCGGGGAGCTGTTTTTT. Translated, it gives CASSVQSATGELFF.

This clonotype has a handful of counts. The genes are TRBV7-9 and TRBJ2-3; unclear D gene. Trimming stripped 1 base from V and 11 bases from J, with 10 bases between. Germline assignment: CDR1 SEHNR and CDR2 FQNEAQ (reference sequence). This CDR3 has 12 amino acids. CDR3 in amino acids: CASSLEWVGQYF. The CDR3 nucleotides read TGTGCCAGCAGCTTAGAGTGGGTCGGGCAGTATTTT. Full variable domain (remainder filled in from reference TRBV7-9 and TRBJ2-3): DTGVSQNPRHKITKRGQNVTFRCDPISEHNRLYWYRQTLGQGPEFLTYFQNEAQLEKSRLLSDRFSAERPKGSFSTLEIQRTEQGDSAMYLCASSLEWVGQYFGPGTRLTVL.

The J gene is TRBJ2-2, the V gene TRBV5-6; D gene ambiguous. The CDR3 length is 14 residues. In germline, CDR1 is SGHDT, CDR2 YYEEEE. The V gene lost 4 bases and the J gene lost 0 bases, with 7 bases spanning the gap. The DNA of the CDR3 is TGTGCCAGCAGCCGGCCAGCGAACACCGGGGAGCTGTTTTTT. This translates into CASSRPANTGELFF.

This clonotype turned up a few times. The chain recombines TRBV5-1 with TRBJ2-4, with TRBD1 matching 9 bases. Germline CDR1 SGHRS, CDR2 YFSETQ. The CDR3 loop spans 17 amino acids. V shed 4 bases and J 0 bases; nucleotides not matched to a gene: 8. CDR3 protein: CASSPGTGNLAKNIQYF. The CDR3 DNA follows: TGCGCCAGCAGCCCGGGGACAGGGAACTTAGCCAAAAACATTCAGTACTTC. The complete variable domain, with remaining parts taken from reference TRBV5-1 and TRBJ2-4, reads KAGVTQTPRYLIKTRGQQVTLSCSPISGHRSVSWYQQTPGQGLQFLFEYFSETQRNKGNFPGRFSGRQFSNSRSEMNVSTLELGDSALYLCASSPGTGNLAKNIQYFGAGTRLSVL.

This clonotype was seen more than once but under ten times. The rearrangement uses TRBV5-1 and TRBJ2-3, with 8 bases aligning to TRBD2. After removal of 0 bases from V and 6 bases from J, the junction contained 6 bases not matched to a gene. This CDR3 contains 15 residues. The germline V gene encodes CDR1 SGHRS and CDR2 YFSETQ. The chain's CDR3 is CASSLAVAGSDTQYF. The CDR3 region has the DNA TGCGCCAGCAGCTTGGCGGTAGCGGGATCCGATACGCAGTATTTT.

This clonotype was picked up a small number of times. The J gene is TRBJ2-1, the V gene TRBV11-2, with TRBD2 matching over 8 bases. CDR1 is SGHAT, CDR2 FQNNGV, per germline. V shed 5 bases and J 7 bases; nucleotides not matched to a gene: 13. The CDR3 covers 16 residues. The CDR3 DNA sequence: TGTGCCAGCAGCCTCCGAGCGGGAGTACTAGGGAATGAGCAGTTCTTC. It is translated as CASSLRAGVLGNEQFF.

In regard to this clonotype: This may be a read error: a much more frequent sequence differs by one nucleotide. V gene TRBV3-1 combines with J gene TRBJ2-3; no clear D. Germline V gene data show CDR1 as LGHDT and CDR2 as YNNKEL (reference sequence). V dropped 6 bases and J dropped 4 bases, with 5 bases sitting between them. CDR3 length equals 11 residues. This CDR3 is CASRGPDTQYF. In nucleotides, the CDR3 is TGTGCCAGCAGAGGACCAGATACGCAGTATTTT.

This clonotype was found a few times. The V gene is TRBV12-3 or TRBV12-4, the J gene TRBJ1-4, with a weak D call TRBD1 (5 bases). V was clipped by 6 bases and J by 7 bases, with 18 bases between them. The CDR3 contains 15 residues. CDR3 residues: CASSKGPAGAEKLFF. CDR3 coding DNA: TGTGCCAGCAGCAAGGGACCAGCAGGCGCTGAAAAACTGTTTTTT.

This clonotype was counted between two and nine times. This CDR3 is CATSARRQGGTQYF. The CDR3 bases are TGTGCCACCAGTGCACGTCGGCAGGGCGGGACCCAGTACTTC. The chain couples TRBV24-1 to TRBJ2-5; possible D gene TRBD1, 5 bases. The V end was cut by 5 bases, the J end by 7 bases, with 16 bases between. CDR3 length: 14 amino acids. The V gene's germline CDR1 is KGHDR and CDR2 SFDVKD.